This TCR beta chain is from a study of cytomegalovirus exposure and HLA in healthy donors. Overall study findings and caveats: Sequencing artifact likely explains a cluster of highly shared sequence variants. Later analysis associated a missense DCLRE1C variant with TCR beta V- and J-gene trimming.

The CDR3 loop spans 15 amino acids. J lost 1 base, V lost 5 bases, and 4 bases had no gene match. CDR1 and CDR2 (germline): MDHEN, SYDVKM. Comments on this clone: Its antigen is currently unknown.

In the PCR, 60 Vbeta and 13 Jbeta primers were used. Only in-frame clones appear in the TCRdb table, and some are missing; sequencing was by immunoSEQ multiplex PCR. The sample has more than 95,000 clones; 13% to 15% are singletons. Sequences were obtained from PBMCs. The sequence was obtained from a female donor in good health and CMV-seronegative. The rearrangement joins TRBV28 to TRBJ2-5; 10 bases agree with TRBD2. Written as DNA, the CDR3 is TGTGCCAGCAGTCCGGGACTAGCGTTCCAAGAGACCCAGTACTTC. It is translated as CASSPGLAFQETQYF.